The text below deals with one TCR beta chain. There is no known antigen for this receptor. Base qualities are not recorded, but no much larger clone differs from it by a single base. CDR1 and CDR2 (LNHDA, SQIVND) derive from the germline V gene (reference sequence). Trimming removed 6 bases from V and 7 bases from J; the gene matches leave 9 bases unexplained. The CDR3 has 15 amino acids, counting the end cysteine and phenylalanine. Only the CDR3 part of the read is kept: 45 bases, read in frame from the first base. The data stem from a study of cytomegalovirus exposure and HLA in healthy donors (dated by TCRdb to 2015 to 2018). With regard to the full study: An earlier analysis of a few hundred of the donors reported roughly 300 Gb of sequence data and about 120 million unique TCR beta sequences obtained from about 179 million T cells. Four to six DR-DQ haplotypes were handled as single units for association and clustering, since linkage in the cohort was strong. To study patterns of TCR occurrence, a later analysis re-analyzed previously published TCR beta repertoires from 650 to 750 donors and added high-resolution HLA genotyping. Alongside the repertoire data, information on donor age, sex, ethnicity and CMV serostatus was compiled. A later genetic analysis used genome-wide SNP genotypes for about 65% of the roughly 700 donors, treating that subset as a discovery cohort. In addition to the first cohort of about 650 subjects, a separate validation cohort of under 150 different subjects was used. Using immunosequencing, the study profiled T cell repertoires from about 620 subjects and related those repertoires to cytomegalovirus serostatus. All discovery cohort repertoires had been generated using a single sequencing platform. The study was designed to test whether signatures of past pathogen exposure could be identified by cataloging public T cell receptors. The number of typed donors differed by locus: about 620-640 for A, B, C, DRB1 and DQB1; 500 to 550 for DQA1; some 610 for DPA1; and 400 to 480 for DPB1. An earlier analysis of around 580 of the donors used high-throughput TCR beta sequencing to judge whether each TCR beta V gene segment behaved as functional or pseudogenic. The study combined high-throughput TCR immunosequencing, statistical association of individual TCRs with disease status, and machine learning to predict cytomegalovirus infection status. Both class I and class II loci were covered by HLA typing, at four-digit resolution. Among the roughly 430 genotyped donors, around 81% belonged to the genetic ancestry cluster associated with self-reported Caucasian donors. An early release that covered about 600 HLA-typed donors contained approximately 290 gigabases of sequencing data and 65 million to 100 million unique TCR sequences. Rather than using new phenotypic data, the later analysis identified candidate immune exposures from TCR beta sequences and from how often those sequences occurred across donors. Among some 400 genotyped donors of the cohort, an average of roughly 240,000 unique TCR beta nucleotide sequences were sequenced per donor, around 20% of them non-productive. What the authors observed across the whole study: Linkage disequilibrium might explain the correlated functional status among segregating V segments, but an unknown experimental factor could not be excluded. Roughly uniform sequencing depth across donors was assumed in presence/absence analyses, although this assumption may not hold. The sequencing pipeline was judged likely to have produced a cluster of highly shared sequence variants as a technical artifact. Several of the top co-occurrence clusters appeared to be linked to parvovirus B19, influenza, CMV and Epstein-Barr virus, according to a later analysis. According to a later analysis, TCR association rates differed among HLA loci, with DRB1 alleles showing the most associated TCRs and HLA-C alleles showing the fewest. The classifier was reported to diagnose cytomegalovirus status with high specificity and sensitivity in both the original cohort and the validation cohort. In vitro tests confirmed that a few of the cytomegalovirus-associated TCR beta chains recognize cytomegalovirus antigens. In an earlier analysis of more than 450 of the donors, most TCR beta V segments were observed in productive rearrangements about 87% or about 30% of the time, broadly matching IMGT annotations. The study gave a list of some 150 TCR beta chains associated with cytomegalovirus. Assigning TCR associations to individual alleles was difficult when HLA alleles, especially DR and DQ, strongly co-occurred. In a later genetic analysis, a missense DCLRE1C variant was associated with V-gene and J-gene trimming of TCR beta chains, and the association was replicated in an independent cohort. Specific HLA alleles were associated with 15,000 to 20,000 TCR beta sequences at a false discovery rate of 0.05 in a later analysis. A further reported finding was that TCR beta sequences accurately predicted the HLA-A and HLA-B alleles for most subjects in the first cohort. The authors suggested that the approach could potentially be generalized to other disease states and immunological phenotypes. Because HLA typing was unavailable for some donors at each locus, only the typed subset was used in association tests. According to a later analysis, most CMV-associated TCR beta chains appeared to be HLA-restricted, and the HLA associations seemed to be driven largely by CMV exposure. In a later analysis, HLA-associated TCR beta chains showed more clonal expansion and lower generation probabilities than non-associated chains that were equally common. Because counts were too low, 15 to 20 rarely observed V segments, including chromosome 9 orphons, were excluded from the earlier analysis of about 500 of the donors. In a later genetic analysis, fewer N-insertions in productive TCRs were reported among donors in an Asian-associated ancestry cluster than the roughly 710-donor mean. The 87-base-pair reads could not distinguish some IMGT-functional V segments, including TRBV6-2 and TRBV6-3, so those segments were excluded. While some public TCRs were present in many individuals, most TCR sequences turned up only very rarely across donors. The only immune exposure information available for the cohort was CMV serostatus. Only TCR beta chains were sequenced in this cohort, and the absence of alpha or paired-chain data limited detectable features.

Libraries were constructed by the immunoSEQ multiplex PCR assay. The multiplex PCR relied on a mix of 60 forward primers for TCR Vbeta segments and 13 reverse primers for TCR Jbeta segments. The CDR3 region of rearranged TCR beta genes was amplified from genomic DNA with a multiplex PCR assay. The Illumina HiSeq System was used to sequence the amplified TCR beta libraries as 87-base-pair reads. In the paper's pipeline: In a later analysis, some 80 million unique TCR beta chains were counted across the approximately 640 repertoires, and roughly 9.9 million of these chains were shared by at least two donors. Raw reads were error-corrected and collapsed into unique sequences by a nearest-neighbor algorithm in which closely related sequences were merged to remove PCR and sequencing errors. V, D and J gene segments were assigned by aligning CDR3 sequences to IMGT reference sequences. For a sequence to be retained, a match of at least six nucleotides to both a V gene segment and a J gene segment was required. A rearrangement counted as productive if the CDR3 had no stop codons and remained in frame with V and J, and every other rearrangement counted as non-productive. Following IMGT convention, CDR3 was defined as the stretch from the second conserved V-encoded cysteine up to the conserved J-encoded phenylalanine. The earlier analysis of about 560 of the donors excluded any sequence lacking an unambiguous match to a single V gene segment. In an earlier analysis of almost 600 of the donors, a V segment was called functional when productive rearrangements were above 56.7%, and segregating when the standard deviation between donors exceeded 5%. To diagnose cytomegalovirus status from the catalog of TCR beta chain sequences, a statistical classification framework was built. In a later analysis, TCR nucleotide sequences were compared against IMGT/GENE-DB human TR gene sequences so that V and J genes could be assigned. A later analysis assigned CDR3 sequences and most-parsimonious VDJ recombination scenarios with the TCRdist pipeline. A later analysis defined each TCR beta chain by its CDR3 amino acid sequence plus V-gene family, and excluded reads lacking a unique V-gene family. A later analysis removed 592 highly shared, low-generation-probability nucleotide sequences to deal with suspected cross-contamination and a sequencing artifact. A later analysis calculated a clonal expansion index for each public chain from normalized within-repertoire ranks of inferred template counts. In a later analysis, generation probabilities were computed with a VDJ recombination model fitted to out-of-frame rearrangements, and the resulting probabilities were checked against IGoR. In a later analysis, TCR-TCR, TCR-HLA and TCR-CMV co-occurrence was scored with hypergeometric tests, and a repertoire-size bias correction was applied to TCR pairs. A later analysis estimated false discovery rates by permuting HLA or CMV assignments 20 times. In a later analysis, co-occurring TCRs were grouped with DBSCAN, and TCRdist sequence similarity was added when clustering was performed within HLA-allele-positive subsets. Repertoires with fewer than 30,000 or more than 120,000 public chains were left out of co-occurrence clustering, as were five repertoires with anomalous nucleotide sharing. Imported from immuneACCESS, the table was reduced by TCRdb to in-frame sequences with V and J called. These copies leave out some clones; in studies compared against another copy, an unresolved V gene accounts for under half, and the cause of the remainder is not known. From that table come the V and J calls and clone size; the DNA was used to work out D and trimming. The sample table contains tens of thousands of clones; only one count was recorded for about 79% of them. Around 3.8% of the sample rests with the top ten.

The cohort was made up of 666 healthy bone marrow donors. At the time of sampling, every cohort member was nominally healthy, though immune exposures that went unrecorded were likely present. The donor was CMV seronegative and was included in the group of 352 seronegative cohort members. A peripheral blood sample was collected from each donor, and TCR beta sequencing was performed on peripheral blood mononuclear cells. The Qiagen DNeasy Blood Extraction Kit was used to extract genomic DNA from the blood cell samples. The sample taken for sequencing was PBMCs. The receptor comes from a middle-aged man in good health and CMV-seronegative. The rearranged chain carries TRBV19 and TRBJ2-2; 9 nucleotides in the junction match TRBD1. The DNA reads TGTGCCAGTAGCTGGACAGGGGCGGTGAACGGGGAGCTGTTTTTT. This sequence encodes CASSWTGAVNGELFF.